This T cell receptor (beta chain) was retrieved from a study of blood T cell repertoires in COVID-19 (TCRdb year 2020). Broadly, across the study: Collaborator samples came from the United States, Italy and Spain and covered acute and convalescent phases of COVID-19. The prospective study material was composed of cDNA or gDNA derived from T cells, B-cell-depleted T cells, or PBMCs. Deeply sampled blood TCRbeta repertoires from subjects exposed to, actively infected with, or recovered from COVID-19 were included in the dataset. The repertoires were released in a freely available public database meant as a resource for research on the immune response to SARS-CoV-2. Samples were obtained from the ongoing ImmuneRACE study (first 160 participants) and from 950 to 1,500 subjects provided by 6 global collaborators. Nearly every sample came with metadata listing a de-identified subject ID, COVID-19 status, age in years and sex. Where HLA class I and class II types were available, the types were taken from metadata supplied by the sample provider, not from assay-based typing.

Points on this clone: Its antigen has not been determined. No base-level quality is on record; no much larger clone is a single base apart.

Beyond this particular receptor, the publication reports: The quantity of clinical and demographic metadata differed by source and by participant and was supplied without curation.

Collaborating institutions collected whole blood in K2EDTA tubes following their own protocols. Collaborator samples were shipped for TCRbeta analysis as frozen whole blood, isolated PBMCs, or DNA extracted from either sample type. From cysteine to phenylalanine, the CDR3 is 14 amino acids long. Only the CDR3 DNA is retained, 42 bases long and in frame from the first base. CDR1 and CDR2, per the germline V gene, are SGDLS and YYNGEE. Cut back by 0 bases and 6 bases, the V and J ends lie 12 bases apart. TCRbeta CDR3 regions were amplified from genomic DNA by means of the immunoSEQ Assay, a bias-controlled multiplex PCR. The authors' pipeline ran thus. Nucleated cell counts per sample were estimated from amplification of reference gene primers within the assay. To quantify the absolute abundance of each unique TCRbeta CDR3 rearrangement, sequence reads were collapsed and filtered. For each sample, productive Simpson clonality was calculated as the square root of Simpson's diversity index over productive rearrangements. In TCRdb, the immuneACCESS table is reduced to in-frame sequences with V and J assigned. These tables do not hold every clone; where another copy was compared, an unresolved V gene accounts for under half, and the others remain unexplained. The V and J calls and the clone size are those of that table, but D and trimming were determined from the DNA. This sample is represented by approximately 270,000 clones; approximately 88% of them were singletons. Under 2.5% of the sample comes from the top ten.

The sample taken for sequencing was peripheral blood. The TCR comes from a man between 50 and 59 years old with acute or convalescent COVID-19. The chain couples TRBV9 to TRBJ1-2; TRBD1 is a weak D gene call, 6 bases matching. The DNA sequence reads TGTGCCAGCAGCGTAGGGGCAGGGGATGATGGCTACACCTTC. It translates as CASSVGAGDDGYTF.